Listed below are T cell receptor beta chains from one sample, sequenced in a study of early T cells in non-severe SARS-CoV-2 infection. Each CDR3 protein gets one entry after TCRdb re-called the 5' RACE reads with MiXCR. The data hold tens of thousands of distinct CDR3 sequences, with about a tenth observed a single time. Sequencing input: whole blood. These TCRs come from an adult who was a healthcare worker with PCR-confirmed SARS-CoV-2 infection or an uninfected control (not recorded which). Each CDR3 is given with its conserved first and last residue.

13 | TRBJ2-5 | TRBV19 | CASSLGAAETQYF
15 | TRBJ2-5 | TRBV10-3 | CAISKSRDLQETQYF
15 | TRBJ1-2 | TRBV11-2 | CASRAPGASFYGYTF
16 | TRBJ1-1 | TRBV12-3/TRBV12-4 | CATPGGGSEGDTEAFF
15 | TRBJ2-1 | TRBV7-3 | CASSLMAGGFNEQFF
16 | TRBJ2-3 | TRBV20-1 | CSATSPTSHTTDTQYF
11 | TRBJ2-1 | TRBV14 | CASSRFGEQFF
14 | TRBJ2-7 | TRBV3-1 | CASSSDRGYYEQYF
12 | TRBJ1-1 | TRBV6-2/TRBV6-3 | CASSRLSTEAFF
15 | TRBJ2-1 | TRBV20-1 | CSAKKGLALADEQFF
14 | TRBJ2-7 | TRBV13 | CASSPKRAEYEQYF
15 | TRBJ2-1 | TRBV27 | CASSLSWLAGVEQFF
14 | TRBJ1-1 | TRBV20-1 | CSAEARTGRTEAFF
14 | TRBJ2-3 | TRBV7-2 | CASSPRTLSLTQYF
15 | TRBJ2-1 | TRBV12-3/TRBV12-4 | CASSLLGGTYNEQFF
14 | TRBJ2-4 | TRBV7-9 | CASSLGGAKNIQYF
15 | TRBJ2-2 | TRBV9 | CASSVATGDTGELFF
16 | TRBJ2-5 | TRBV11-2 | CASSPGLAAPRETQYF
12 | TRBJ2-1 | TRBV10-3 | CAIKKQGDEQFF
13 | TRBJ2-5 | TRBV4-3 | CASSPGLQETQYF
14 | TRBJ1-5 | TRBV12-3/TRBV12-4 | CASSLGWGKEPQHF
14 | TRBJ1-5 | TRBV20-1 | CSARDNQGNQPQHF
13 | TRBJ2-3 | TRBV7-9 | CASSPIDPAEQYF
16 | TRBJ1-6 | TRBV15 | CATSRGFGTANSPLHF
13 | TRBJ1-1 | TRBV18 | CASSTQENTEAFF
13 | TRBJ2-3 | TRBV3-1 | CASSKRGLDTQYF
12 | TRBJ2-7 | TRBV25-1 | CASSGGLYEQYF
15 | TRBJ2-2 | TRBV4-1 | CASSPDGQNTGELFF
19 | TRBJ2-3 | TRBV7-9 | CASSLGSRLARTGVGAQYF
16 | TRBJ2-7 | TRBV9 | CASSVATSGRAGEQYF
16 | TRBJ2-7 | TRBV5-1 | CASSLELAGVSYEQYF
15 | TRBJ2-7 | TRBV7-8 | CASSSLAGGPSEQYF
17 | TRBJ2-7 | TRBV14 | CASSQDSLTGVGYEQYF
15 | TRBJ1-6 | TRBV7-2 | CASSRGQPNNSPLHF
13 | TRBJ1-1 | TRBV5-1 | CASSFRGSAEAFF
14 | TRBJ2-2 | TRBV7-2 | CASSLMVDTGELFF
14 | TRBJ2-7 | TRBV7-2 | CASSFGRDSYEQYF
17 | TRBJ1-6 | TRBV7-2 | CASSQTGGVEPRSPLHF
16 | TRBJ1-2 | TRBV11-2 | CASSLEGMTAAYGYTF
14 | TRBJ2-3 | TRBV5-1 | CASSRSGGPDTQYF
15 | TRBJ1-1 | TRBV3-1 | CASSHLTHPRGEAFF
14 | TRBJ2-1 | TRBV27 | CASSWDRGRIEQFF
14 | TRBJ2-5 | TRBV6-6 | CASRTTSGQETQYF
14 | TRBJ2-1 | TRBV5-1 | CASSLVSGGNEQFF
17 | TRBJ2-3 | TRBV4-3 | CASSQDWPGGPSDTQYF
14 | TRBJ1-1 | TRBV3-1 | CASSQDRGNTEAFF
14 | TRBJ1-1 | TRBV27 | CASSLLQGRTEAFF
14 | TRBJ2-3 | TRBV28 | CASIAGGPTDTQYF
17 | TRBJ2-3 | TRBV7-8 | CASSFTTSGSHRDTQYF
17 | TRBJ2-7 | TRBV28 | CASSPSWGGQDPYEQYF
13 | TRBJ1-1 | TRBV28 | CASSPRTGLEAFF
15 | TRBJ2-7 | TRBV27 | CASSLLAGGRYEQYF
12 | TRBJ2-5 | TRBV28 | CASSLSSGAQYF
14 | TRBJ2-5 | TRBV20-1 | CSARSSGRVETQYF
14 | TRBJ2-3 | TRBV5-1 | CASSQGQGVDTQYF
11 | TRBJ1-1 | TRBV7-9 | CASSLGHEAFF
11 | TRBJ1-5 | TRBV28 | CASSLGGTQHF